These T cell receptor beta chains were read from a single sample in a study of early T cells in non-severe SARS-CoV-2 infection. Using its own MiXCR run on the 5' RACE reads, TCRdb lists one record per CDR3 protein. The sample shows about 39,000 distinct CDR3 sequences, 4.5% to 7% of them seen only once. Sequenced here: whole blood, sampled at baseline. All receptors come from an adult who was a healthcare worker with PCR-confirmed SARS-CoV-2 infection or an uninfected control (not recorded which). Both conserved end residues are trimmed from each CDR3. The D gene is left open where the match is weak.

v_gene: TRBV7-9; j_gene: TRBJ2-5; d_gene: NA; CDR3aa: ASTYQETQY
v_gene: TRBV12-3/TRBV12-4; j_gene: TRBJ2-7; d_gene: NA; CDR3aa: ASSLGLPLGDEQY
v_gene: TRBV29-1; j_gene: TRBJ2-1; d_gene: NA; CDR3aa: SVEPSGSYNEQF
v_gene: TRBV12-3/TRBV12-4; j_gene: TRBJ2-2; d_gene: NA; CDR3aa: ASTATTGFLTGELF
v_gene: TRBV6-1; j_gene: TRBJ1-5; d_gene: NA; CDR3aa: ASTSVRAGNQPQH
v_gene: TRBV20-1; j_gene: TRBJ1-1; d_gene: NA; CDR3aa: SARMWNTEAF
v_gene: TRBV7-6; j_gene: TRBJ2-5; d_gene: TRBD2; CDR3aa: ASSLTGGRETQY
v_gene: TRBV4-2; j_gene: TRBJ2-7; d_gene: NA; CDR3aa: ASSQEPSYEQY
v_gene: TRBV28; j_gene: TRBJ2-7; d_gene: NA; CDR3aa: ASSFESLAFYEQY
v_gene: TRBV4-2; j_gene: TRBJ1-6; d_gene: TRBD1; CDR3aa: ASSQADRANSPLH
v_gene: TRBV4-2; j_gene: TRBJ2-7; d_gene: NA; CDR3aa: ASSPESGEAYEQY
v_gene: TRBV7-2; j_gene: TRBJ2-7; d_gene: TRBD2; CDR3aa: ASSLGGLAGGLEQY
v_gene: TRBV14; j_gene: TRBJ2-1; d_gene: NA; CDR3aa: ASSQVQGNEQF
v_gene: TRBV7-2; j_gene: TRBJ1-6; d_gene: NA; CDR3aa: ASSRARGNSPLH
v_gene: TRBV12-5; j_gene: TRBJ2-2; d_gene: TRBD1; CDR3aa: ASGSGQGHTGELF
v_gene: TRBV12-3/TRBV12-4; j_gene: TRBJ2-3; d_gene: NA; CDR3aa: ASSPGGELSTDTQY
v_gene: TRBV2; j_gene: TRBJ2-1; d_gene: NA; CDR3aa: ASSDLRPDNEQF
v_gene: TRBV10-2; j_gene: TRBJ2-3; d_gene: TRBD2; CDR3aa: ASKASGYTQY
v_gene: TRBV6-2/TRBV6-3; j_gene: TRBJ2-7; d_gene: NA; CDR3aa: ASSYYRVYEQY
v_gene: TRBV7-7; j_gene: TRBJ2-7; d_gene: NA; CDR3aa: ASSLTTTYEQY
v_gene: TRBV29-1; j_gene: TRBJ2-1; d_gene: TRBD2; CDR3aa: SGVTSGATGEQF
v_gene: TRBV9; j_gene: TRBJ2-5; d_gene: NA; CDR3aa: ASSVPPGETQY
v_gene: TRBV6-4; j_gene: TRBJ2-1; d_gene: NA; CDR3aa: ASSPGTAVLGEQF
v_gene: TRBV5-1; j_gene: TRBJ2-1; d_gene: NA; CDR3aa: ASSLSGVSYNEQF
v_gene: TRBV20-1; j_gene: TRBJ2-1; d_gene: TRBD2; CDR3aa: SATIAGGKINEQF
v_gene: TRBV11-2; j_gene: TRBJ1-2; d_gene: TRBD1; CDR3aa: ASSPPDRRANYGYT
v_gene: TRBV5-6; j_gene: TRBJ2-3; d_gene: NA; CDR3aa: ASSNWGRQSTDTQY
v_gene: TRBV9; j_gene: TRBJ1-2; d_gene: TRBD1; CDR3aa: ASSVGQGAGYGYT
v_gene: TRBV12-3/TRBV12-4; j_gene: TRBJ2-5; d_gene: TRBD2; CDR3aa: ASSPAASGEETQY
v_gene: TRBV6-1; j_gene: TRBJ1-6; d_gene: NA; CDR3aa: ASSEVGHRSPLH
v_gene: TRBV6-6; j_gene: TRBJ1-5; d_gene: NA; CDR3aa: ASTILLAGNQPQH
v_gene: TRBV10-2; j_gene: TRBJ1-1; d_gene: NA; CDR3aa: ASSERRHTEAF